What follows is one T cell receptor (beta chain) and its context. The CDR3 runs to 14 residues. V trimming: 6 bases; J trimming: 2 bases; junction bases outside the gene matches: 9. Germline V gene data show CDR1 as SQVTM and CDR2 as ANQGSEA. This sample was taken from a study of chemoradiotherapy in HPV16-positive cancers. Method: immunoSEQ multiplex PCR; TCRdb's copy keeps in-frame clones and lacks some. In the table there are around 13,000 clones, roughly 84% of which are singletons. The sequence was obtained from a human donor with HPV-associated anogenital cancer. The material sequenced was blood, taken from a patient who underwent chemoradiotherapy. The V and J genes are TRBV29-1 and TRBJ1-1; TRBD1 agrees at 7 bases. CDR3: CSVRETGSNTEAFF. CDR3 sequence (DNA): TGCAGCGTCCGGGAGACAGGGAGTAACACTGAAGCTTTCTTT.